This T cell receptor beta chain was obtained from a study of blood T cells in healthy people across ages. Regarding the study as a whole: TCR beta diversity correlated strongly with naive T cell percentage.

The donors, healthy Caucasians from Russia, were aged about 6 to 90. This CDR3 region has 15 residues. V was trimmed by 2 bases and J by 0 bases, leaving 10 bases between them. In germline, CDR1 is SGHVS, CDR2 FQNEAQ. This clonotype appeared many times. Its antigen is as yet unknown. The second PCR ran about 6 to 12 cycles with a sample-barcoded 5' primer and J-beta primers. Using its own MiXCR run on the 5' RACE reads, TCRdb lists one record per CDR3 protein. The table records 590,000 or so distinct CDR3 sequences, about 30% of them present only once. This rearrangement joins TRBV7-8 to TRBJ1-1, with a weak D call TRBD1 (5 bases). Sequences were obtained from blood. This clonotype originated in a woman older than 75 in good health. DNA of the CDR3: TGTGCCAGCAGCTTAACTGGGGCTATGAACACTGAAGCTTTCTTT. Amino acid sequence: CASSLTGAMNTEAFF.